Listed below are T cell receptor beta chains from one sample, sequenced in a study of blood T cell repertoires in COVID-19. Some clones are missing from TCRdb's copy, which holds only in-frame ones; the method was immunoSEQ multiplex PCR. The profile shows over 200,000 clones, more than 80% of them singletons. The source material was peripheral blood. These receptors came from a woman under 40 with COVID-19, enrolled during active disease. The conserved cysteine and the conserved F or W are not part of the CDR3 here.

j_gene: TRBJ2-5
v_gene: TRBV30
CDR3aa: AWSKSSGRPETQY

j_gene: TRBJ2-2
v_gene: TRBV5-8
CDR3aa: ASSLVPPAGELF

j_gene: TRBJ2-7
v_gene: TRBV7-2
CDR3aa: ASSLGAGRSYEQY

j_gene: TRBJ2-3
v_gene: TRBV6-5
CDR3aa: ASNWRADTQY

j_gene: TRBJ2-7
v_gene: TRBV6-5
CDR3aa: ASNNRDRGYEQY

j_gene: TRBJ2-5
v_gene: TRBV27
CDR3aa: ASSLWGELGTQY

j_gene: TRBJ1-3
v_gene: TRBV2
CDR3aa: ATTKESSGNTIY

j_gene: TRBJ2-2
v_gene: TRBV5-1
CDR3aa: ASTAGVTGELF

j_gene: TRBJ2-6
v_gene: TRBV5-6
CDR3aa: ASSLTGQGAPGANVLT

j_gene: TRBJ2-2
v_gene: TRBV30
CDR3aa: AWGLGPGELF

j_gene: TRBJ2-7
v_gene: TRBV3-1/TRBV3-2
CDR3aa: ASSQDLGAQNEQY

j_gene: TRBJ1-5
v_gene: TRBV18
CDR3aa: ASSPGRDNQPQH

j_gene: TRBJ2-5
v_gene: TRBV7-8
CDR3aa: ASSVRGSGVETQY

j_gene: TRBJ2-4
v_gene: TRBV3-1/TRBV3-2
CDR3aa: ASSREGGKNIQY

j_gene: TRBJ2-1
v_gene: TRBV4-2
CDR3aa: ASSQQASGRASGHNEQF

j_gene: TRBJ1-2
v_gene: TRBV28
CDR3aa: ASEPRGKGYT

j_gene: TRBJ2-1
v_gene: TRBV28
CDR3aa: ASSSQGAKNNEQF

j_gene: TRBJ2-2
v_gene: TRBV12-3/TRBV12-4
CDR3aa: AFRGGRTGELF

j_gene: TRBJ2-2
v_gene: TRBV9
CDR3aa: ASSDRGNTGELF

j_gene: TRBJ1-5
v_gene: TRBV19
CDR3aa: ASGTGRNQPQH

j_gene: TRBJ1-2
v_gene: TRBV28
CDR3aa: ASSLTGFLFGYT

j_gene: TRBJ2-1
v_gene: TRBV28
CDR3aa: ASSLVTVIRQF

j_gene: TRBJ2-7
v_gene: TRBV5-1
CDR3aa: ASSLEGQGADEQY

j_gene: TRBJ2-7
v_gene: TRBV28
CDR3aa: ASSLAGNSYEQY

j_gene: TRBJ2-7
v_gene: TRBV27
CDR3aa: ASTPGTGAGEQY

j_gene: TRBJ2-5
v_gene: TRBV30
CDR3aa: AWSVKGAKETQY

j_gene: TRBJ2-7
v_gene: TRBV27
CDR3aa: ASSLSGAYEQY

j_gene: TRBJ2-5
v_gene: TRBV10-3
CDR3aa: AISTGTSEREYQETQY

j_gene: TRBJ2-3
v_gene: TRBV11-3
CDR3aa: ASSPTFGSGGGTDTQY

j_gene: TRBJ2-6
v_gene: TRBV7-2
CDR3aa: ASKQGSSGANVLT

j_gene: TRBJ1-6
v_gene: TRBV19
CDR3aa: ASSIPQINSPLH

j_gene: TRBJ1-1
v_gene: TRBV28
CDR3aa: ASSQGGENTEAF

j_gene: TRBJ2-3
v_gene: TRBV11-2
CDR3aa: ASSSGLTDTQY

j_gene: TRBJ1-6
v_gene: TRBV6-1
CDR3aa: ASSEVQMYNSPLH

j_gene: TRBJ2-3
v_gene: TRBV5-1
CDR3aa: ASTPGTSTDTQY

j_gene: TRBJ1-6
v_gene: TRBV7-2
CDR3aa: ASSYRDGSPLH

j_gene: TRBJ2-1
v_gene: TRBV21-1
CDR3aa: ASSKEGANEQF

j_gene: TRBJ1-1
v_gene: TRBV3-1/TRBV3-2
CDR3aa: ASSRGGQGNTEAF

j_gene: TRBJ1-5
v_gene: TRBV5-6
CDR3aa: ASSSKTGASNQPQH

j_gene: TRBJ2-7
v_gene: TRBV30
CDR3aa: AWDNSYEQY

j_gene: TRBJ1-2
v_gene: TRBV2
CDR3aa: ASSELTGSNYGYT

j_gene: TRBJ2-3
v_gene: TRBV24-1
CDR3aa: ATSGGASTDTQY

j_gene: TRBJ2-3
v_gene: TRBV10-3
CDR3aa: AIRPTGVRTDTQY

j_gene: TRBJ2-2
v_gene: TRBV19
CDR3aa: ASSPGQGYGELF

j_gene: TRBJ1-4
v_gene: TRBV3-1/TRBV3-2
CDR3aa: ASSLAGTGPNEKLF

j_gene: TRBJ2-7
v_gene: TRBV12-3/TRBV12-4
CDR3aa: ASSATGSYEQY

j_gene: TRBJ2-7
v_gene: TRBV6-2/TRBV6-3
CDR3aa: ASSIDSSYEQY

j_gene: TRBJ2-3
v_gene: TRBV20-1
CDR3aa: SASLGLAGPDTQY

j_gene: TRBJ2-2
v_gene: TRBV14
CDR3aa: ASSLPEAAANTGELF